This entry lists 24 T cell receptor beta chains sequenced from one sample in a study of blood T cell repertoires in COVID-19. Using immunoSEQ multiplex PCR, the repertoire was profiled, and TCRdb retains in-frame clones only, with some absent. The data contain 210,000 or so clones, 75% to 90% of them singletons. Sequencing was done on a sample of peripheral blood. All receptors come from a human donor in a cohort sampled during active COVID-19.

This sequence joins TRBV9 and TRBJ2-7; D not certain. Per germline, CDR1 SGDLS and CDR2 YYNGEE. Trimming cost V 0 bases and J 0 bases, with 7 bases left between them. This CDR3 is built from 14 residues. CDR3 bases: TGTGCCAGCAGCGTAGTCCCGAGCTCCTACGAGCAGTACTTC. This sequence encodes CASSVVPSSYEQYF.

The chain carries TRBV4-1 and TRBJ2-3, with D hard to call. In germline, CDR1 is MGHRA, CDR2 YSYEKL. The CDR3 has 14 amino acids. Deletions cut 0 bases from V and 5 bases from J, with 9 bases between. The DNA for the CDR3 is TGCGCCAGCAGCCAAGATGAAGCTAGAGATACGCAGTATTTT. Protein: CASSQDEARDTQYF.

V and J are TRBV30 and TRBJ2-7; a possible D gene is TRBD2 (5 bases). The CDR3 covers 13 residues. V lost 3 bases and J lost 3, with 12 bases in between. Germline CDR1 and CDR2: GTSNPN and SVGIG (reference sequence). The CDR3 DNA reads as TGTGCCTGGAGGAGGAGCGGAAACTACGAGCAGTACTTC. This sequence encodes CAWRRSGNYEQYF.

CDR3 DNA sequence: TGTGCCAGCAGTGCAGGGGGTAGAGATGGCTACACCTTC. As protein: CASSAGGRDGYTF. The chain couples TRBV28 to TRBJ1-2; 7 bases align to TRBD1. Germline trimming cut 5 bases from V and 6 bases from J; bases unmatched to any gene: 6. CDR1 is MDHEN and CDR2 is SYDVKM in the germline V gene. This CDR3 is built from 13 residues.

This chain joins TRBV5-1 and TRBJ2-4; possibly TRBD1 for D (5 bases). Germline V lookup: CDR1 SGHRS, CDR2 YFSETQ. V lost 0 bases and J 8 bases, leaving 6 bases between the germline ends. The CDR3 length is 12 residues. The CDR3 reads CASSLGGYIQYF. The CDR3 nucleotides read TGCGCCAGCAGCTTGGGGGGCTACATTCAGTACTTC.

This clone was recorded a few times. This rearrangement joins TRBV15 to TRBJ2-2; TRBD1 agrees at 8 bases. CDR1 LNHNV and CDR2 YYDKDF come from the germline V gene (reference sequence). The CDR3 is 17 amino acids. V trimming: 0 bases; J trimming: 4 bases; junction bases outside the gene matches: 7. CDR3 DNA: TGTGCCACCAGCAGAGATGGAGGGACAGGCGCCACCGGGGAGCTGTTTTTT. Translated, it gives CATSRDGGTGATGELFF.

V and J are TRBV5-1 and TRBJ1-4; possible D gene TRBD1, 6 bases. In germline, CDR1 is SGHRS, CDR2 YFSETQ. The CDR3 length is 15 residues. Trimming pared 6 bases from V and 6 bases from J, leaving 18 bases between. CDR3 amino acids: CASTRGGEGDEKLFF. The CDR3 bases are TGCGCCAGCACCCGAGGTGGGGAGGGGGATGAAAAACTGTTTTTT.

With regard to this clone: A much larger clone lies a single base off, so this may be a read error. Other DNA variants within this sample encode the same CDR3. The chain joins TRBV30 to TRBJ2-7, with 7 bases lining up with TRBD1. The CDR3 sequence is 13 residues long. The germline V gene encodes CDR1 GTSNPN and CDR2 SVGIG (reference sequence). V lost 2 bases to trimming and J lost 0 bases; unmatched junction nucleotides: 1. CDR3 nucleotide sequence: TGTGCCTGGAGTTGGGACAGCTCCTACGAGCAGTACTTC. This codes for CAWSWDSSYEQYF.

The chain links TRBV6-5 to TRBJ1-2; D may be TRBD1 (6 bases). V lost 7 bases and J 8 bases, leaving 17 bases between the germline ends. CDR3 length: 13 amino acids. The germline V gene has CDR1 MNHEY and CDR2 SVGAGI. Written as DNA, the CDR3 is TGTGCCAGCATCTCACCCGGGCAGGGGGGCTACACCTTC. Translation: CASISPGQGGYTF.

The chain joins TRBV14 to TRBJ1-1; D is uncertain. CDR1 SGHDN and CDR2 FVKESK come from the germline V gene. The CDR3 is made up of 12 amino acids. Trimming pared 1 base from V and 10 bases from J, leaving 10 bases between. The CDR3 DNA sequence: TGTGCCAGCAGCCAAGTCAAGTCGAGAGCTTTCTTT. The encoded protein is CASSQVKSRAFF.

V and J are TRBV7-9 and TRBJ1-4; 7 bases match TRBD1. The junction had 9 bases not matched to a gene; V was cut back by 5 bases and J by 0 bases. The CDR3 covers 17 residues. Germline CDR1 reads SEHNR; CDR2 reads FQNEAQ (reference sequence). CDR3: CASSRKQGTATNEKLFF. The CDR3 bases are TGTGCCAGCAGCCGGAAACAGGGGACCGCAACTAATGAAAAACTGTTTTTT. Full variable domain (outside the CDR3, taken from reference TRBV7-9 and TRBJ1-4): DTGVSQNPRHKITKRGQNVTFRCDPISEHNRLYWYRQTLGQGPEFLTYFQNEAQLEKSRLLSDRFSAERPKGSFSTLEIQRTEQGDSAMYLCASSRKQGTATNEKLFFGSGTQLSVL.

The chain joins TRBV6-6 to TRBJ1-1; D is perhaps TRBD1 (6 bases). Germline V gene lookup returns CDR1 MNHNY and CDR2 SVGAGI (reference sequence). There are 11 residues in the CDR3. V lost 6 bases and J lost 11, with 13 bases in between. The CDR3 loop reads CASSYREAAFF. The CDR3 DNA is TGTGCCAGCAGCTACAGGGAGGCCGCTTTCTTT.

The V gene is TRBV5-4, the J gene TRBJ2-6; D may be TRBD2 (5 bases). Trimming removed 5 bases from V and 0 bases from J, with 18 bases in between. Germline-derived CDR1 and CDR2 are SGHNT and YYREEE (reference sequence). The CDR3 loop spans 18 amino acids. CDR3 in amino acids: CASRTPAGRDSGANVLTF. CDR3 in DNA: TGTGCCAGCAGGACACCCGCCGGACGGGACTCTGGGGCCAACGTCCTGACTTTC.

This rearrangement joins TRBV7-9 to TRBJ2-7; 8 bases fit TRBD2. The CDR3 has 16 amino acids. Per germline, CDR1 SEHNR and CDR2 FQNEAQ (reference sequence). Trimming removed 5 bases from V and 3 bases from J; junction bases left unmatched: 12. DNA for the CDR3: TGTGCCAGCAGCCTACGTGACGGGAGGGGGAACTACGAGCAGTACTTC. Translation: CASSLRDGRGNYEQYF.

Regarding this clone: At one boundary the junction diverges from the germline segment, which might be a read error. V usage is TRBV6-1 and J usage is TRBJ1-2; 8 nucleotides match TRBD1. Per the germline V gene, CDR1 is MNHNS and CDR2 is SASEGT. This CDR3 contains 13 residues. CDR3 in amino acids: CASSQADRVGYTF. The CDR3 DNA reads TGTGCCAGCAGTCAAGCGGACAGGGTGGGCTACACCTTC.

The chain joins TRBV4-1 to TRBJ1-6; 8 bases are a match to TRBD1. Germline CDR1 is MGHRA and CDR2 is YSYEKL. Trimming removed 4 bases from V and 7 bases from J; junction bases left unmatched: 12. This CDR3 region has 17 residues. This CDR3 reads CASSPTMTGVGNSPLHF. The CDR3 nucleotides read TGCGCCAGCAGCCCTACCATGACAGGGGTGGGCAATTCACCCCTCCACTTT.

As DNA, the CDR3 is TGTGCCAGCAGCCAAGAGGCGACTAGCGGGAGTCAAGAGACCCAGTACTTC. Amino acids: CASSQEATSGSQETQYF. This chain connects TRBV4-2 to TRBJ2-5, with TRBD2 matching over 12 bases. CDR1 and CDR2 (germline): LGHNA, YNFKEQ. Germline trimming cut 0 bases from V and 2 bases from J; bases unmatched to any gene: 4. The CDR3 is 17 residues long.

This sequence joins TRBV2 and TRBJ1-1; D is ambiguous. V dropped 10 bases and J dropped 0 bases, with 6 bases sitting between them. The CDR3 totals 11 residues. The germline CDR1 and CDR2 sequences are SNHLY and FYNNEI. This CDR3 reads CATVVNTEAFF. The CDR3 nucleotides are TGTGCCACCGTAGTGAACACTGAAGCTTTCTTT. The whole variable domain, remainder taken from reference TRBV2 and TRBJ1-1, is EPEVTQTPSHQVTQMGQEVILRCVPISNHLYFYWYRQILGQKVEFLVSFYNNEISEKSEIFDDQFSVERPDGSNFTLKIRSTKLEDSAMYFCATVVNTEAFFGQGTRLTVV.

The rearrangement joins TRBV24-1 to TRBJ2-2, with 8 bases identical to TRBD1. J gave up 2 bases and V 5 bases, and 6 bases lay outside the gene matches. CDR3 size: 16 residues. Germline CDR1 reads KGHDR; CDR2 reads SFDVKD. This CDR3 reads CATSAPDRGNTGELFF. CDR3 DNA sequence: TGTGCCACCAGTGCTCCCGACAGGGGCAACACCGGGGAGCTGTTTTTT.

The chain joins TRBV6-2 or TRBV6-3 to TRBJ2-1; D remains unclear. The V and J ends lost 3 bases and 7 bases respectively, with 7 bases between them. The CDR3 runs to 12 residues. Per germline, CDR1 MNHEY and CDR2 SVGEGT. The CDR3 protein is CASSYLENEQFF. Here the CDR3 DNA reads TGTGCCAGCAGTTATCTAGAGAATGAGCAGTTCTTC.

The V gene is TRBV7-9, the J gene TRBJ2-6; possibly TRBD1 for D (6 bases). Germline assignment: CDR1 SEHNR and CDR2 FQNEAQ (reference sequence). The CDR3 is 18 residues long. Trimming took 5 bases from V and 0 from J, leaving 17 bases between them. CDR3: CASSRLLDSFSGANVLTF. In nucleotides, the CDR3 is TGTGCCAGCAGCCGATTGTTGGACAGTTTCTCTGGGGCCAACGTCCTGACTTTC. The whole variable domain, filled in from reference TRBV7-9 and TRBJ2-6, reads DTGVSQNPRHKITKRGQNVTFRCDPISEHNRLYWYRQTLGQGPEFLTYFQNEAQLEKSRLLSDRFSAERPKGSFSTLEIQRTEQGDSAMYLCASSRLLDSFSGANVLTFGAGSRLTVL.

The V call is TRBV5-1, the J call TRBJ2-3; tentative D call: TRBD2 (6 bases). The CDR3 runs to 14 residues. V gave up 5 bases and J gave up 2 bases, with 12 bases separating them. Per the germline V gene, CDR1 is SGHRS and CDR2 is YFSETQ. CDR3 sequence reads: CASRYVADTDTQYF. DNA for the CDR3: TGCGCCAGCAGATATGTAGCGGACACAGATACGCAGTATTTT. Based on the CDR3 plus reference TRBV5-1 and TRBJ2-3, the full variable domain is KAGVTQTPRYLIKTRGQQVTLSCSPISGHRSVSWYQQTPGQGLQFLFEYFSETQRNKGNFPGRFSGRQFSNSRSEMNVSTLELGDSALYLCASRYVADTDTQYFGPGTRLTVL.

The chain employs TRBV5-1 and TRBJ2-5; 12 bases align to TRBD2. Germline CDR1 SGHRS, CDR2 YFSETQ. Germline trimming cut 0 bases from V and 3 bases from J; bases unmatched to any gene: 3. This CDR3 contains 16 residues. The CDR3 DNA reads TGCGCCAGCAGCTTGGCTAGCGGGAGGGCCGAAGAGACCCAGTACTTC. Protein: CASSLASGRAEETQYF.

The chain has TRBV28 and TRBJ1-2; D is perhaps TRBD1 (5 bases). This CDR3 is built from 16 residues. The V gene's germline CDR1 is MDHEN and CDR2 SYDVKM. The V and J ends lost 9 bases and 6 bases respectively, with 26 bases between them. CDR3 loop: CASQGYRIGAGNGYTF. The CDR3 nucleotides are TGTGCCAGTCAGGGATATCGTATCGGTGCCGGAAATGGCTACACCTTC.